The 25 T cell receptor beta chains reported below all come from one sample, sequenced in a study of breast tumors, draining lymph nodes, adjacent tissues. Each CDR3 protein gets one entry after TCRdb re-called the multiplex PCR reads with MiXCR. This table has 75,000 to 100,000 distinct CDR3 sequences, roughly a fifth appearing once. Breast cancer patients provided tissue from their axillary draining lymph nodes. Sequencing used axillary lymph node tissue. The source of these receptors is a female donor with breast cancer. Some clones in this sample may be carry-over from other donors' samples.

With regard to this clonotype: A much larger clone lies a single base off, so this may be a read error. This chain connects TRBV20-1 to TRBJ2-1, with 12 bases fitting TRBD2. This CDR3 has 21 amino acids. Germline V gene sequence: CDR1 DFQATT, CDR2 SNEGSKA (reference sequence). This CDR3 reads CSARADVVLAGGGGSYNGQFF. The CDR3 DNA reads TGCAGTGCTAGAGCGGACGTTGTTCTAGCGGGAGGGGGGGGCTCCTACAATGGGCAGTTCTTC.

This clonotype has more than one count but fewer than ten. A clone one base away is much larger, so this may be a read error. The chain links TRBV12-3 or TRBV12-4 to TRBJ2-7, with 11 positions matching TRBD2. The CDR3 runs to 14 residues. Here the CDR3 reads CASSLTSGSYGQYF. Written as DNA, the CDR3 is TGTGCCAGCAGTTTAACTAGCGGGAGTTACGGGCAGTACTTC.

As concerns this clonotype: A read error may be the cause here, since a much bigger clone is one base away. This CDR3 is missing its conserved last phenylalanine or tryptophan, likely due to a read error. The chain has TRBV5-1 and TRBJ2-6; weak D call: TRBD2 (5 bases). The CDR3 is 16 amino acids. V was cut by 0 bases and J by 3 bases, with 10 bases left in between. Per germline, CDR1 SGHRS and CDR2 YFSETQ. Here the CDR3 reads CASSLAPGYGANVLTV. The CDR3 region has the DNA TGCGCCAGCAGCTTGGCCCCGGGATATGGGGCCAACGTCCTGACTGTC.

There are many counts of this clonotype. The chain uses TRBV19 and TRBJ2-2, with D uncertain. With 5 bases removed from V and 6 bases from J, the gap between germline ends came to 7 bases. The CDR3 consists of 12 residues. Germline CDR1 LNHDA, CDR2 SQIVND (reference sequence). CDR3 region: CASSPASGELFF. The DNA for the CDR3 is TGTGCCAGTAGTCCCGCATCCGGGGAGCTGTTTTTT.

To note about this clonotype: This may be a read error, as it is one base from a much larger clone. The rearrangement uses TRBV6-2 or TRBV6-3 and TRBJ2-1, with 8 bases fitting TRBD1. V gave up 2 bases and J gave up 9 bases; unmatched junction bases: 12. This CDR3 contains 16 residues. Germline V gene sequence: CDR1 MNHEY, CDR2 SVGEGT. The CDR3 here is CASSYPKTGAEVEQFF. DNA of the CDR3: TGTGCCAGCAGTTACCCTAAGACAGGGGCAGAGGTTGAGCAGTTCTTC.

This rearrangement joins TRBV27 to TRBJ1-4; D uncertain. Germline CDR1 MNHEY, CDR2 SMNVEV (reference sequence). The V gene lost 6 bases and the J gene lost 0 bases, with 8 bases spanning the gap. This CDR3 region has 14 residues. The CDR3 DNA reads as TGTGCCAGCAGCCGCGCCCCAACTAATGAAAAACTGTTTTTT. This translates into CASSRAPTNEKLFF.

This clonotype has at least ten counts. One end of the junction fails to match germline, which may point to a read error. CDR3 in DNA: TGCGCCAGCAGCGAAGAGTACTCTGGGGCCAACGTCCTGACTTTC. Amino acids: CASSEEYSGANVLTF. This chain uses TRBV4-3 with TRBJ2-6; D not resolved. The CDR3 sequence is 15 residues long. Germline loops: CDR1 LGHNA, CDR2 YSLEER.

There are a few counts of this clonotype. This chain connects TRBV6-1 to TRBJ2-2; the match to TRBD1 covers 9 bases. Germline V gene lookup returns CDR1 MNHNS and CDR2 SASEGT. The trim removed 8 bases at V and 3 bases at J, leaving 4 bases unmatched. The length of the CDR3 is 14 residues. The CDR3 nucleotides read TGTGCCAGCCAGGGACAGGGCGACACCGGGGAGCTGTTTTTT. Amino acid sequence: CASQGQGDTGELFF.

Many counts were recorded for this clonotype. The chain uses TRBV6-1 and TRBJ1-3, with unresolved D. V was pared by 4 bases and J by 1 base, with 5 bases between. The CDR3 length is 13 residues. Germline V gene sequence: CDR1 MNHNS, CDR2 SASEGT. CDR3 coding DNA: TGTGCCAGCAGTGTGACATCTGGAAACACCATATATTTT. Translating it yields CASSVTSGNTIYF.

In regard to this clonotype: Given a much more abundant clone one base away, this may be a read error. V usage is TRBV14 and J usage is TRBJ2-6; 9 bases map to TRBD2. Germline V gene sequence: CDR1 SGHDN, CDR2 FVKESK. CDR3 length: 18 residues. As DNA, the CDR3 is TGTGCCAGCAGCAATCTAGCGGGGTTTAGCTCTGGGGCCAACGCCCTGACTTTC. The encoded protein is CASSNLAGFSSGANALTF.

This clonotype occurred many times. V gene TRBV19 combines with J gene TRBJ1-5, with D uncertain. Trimming removed 7 bases at V and 0 bases at J, with 7 bases between. CDR1 LNHDA and CDR2 SQIVND come from the germline V gene (reference sequence). The CDR3 covers 13 residues. The CDR3: CASTTHSNQPQHF. The CDR3, as DNA: TGTGCCAGTACTACTCATAGCAATCAGCCCCAGCATTTT.

V and J are TRBV27 and TRBJ2-3; 10 bases agree with TRBD2. The trim removed 6 bases at V and 2 bases at J, leaving 5 bases unmatched. Germline V gene data show CDR1 as MNHEY and CDR2 as SMNVEV (reference sequence). This CDR3 is 15 amino acids long. CDR3 amino acids: CASSLGLANTDTQYF. The CDR3 bases are TGTGCCAGCAGCTTGGGACTAGCGAACACAGATACGCAGTATTTT.

Remarks on this clonotype: A read error may produce the germline difference seen at one junction end. This chain joins TRBV6-2 or TRBV6-3 and TRBJ2-1; either TRBD1 or TRBD2 may fit D (5 bases each). The germline gives CDR1 MNHEY, CDR2 SVGEGT. The CDR3 runs to 16 residues. CDR3 region: CASSPQDFPLDNGQFF. CDR3 nucleotides: TGTGCCAGCAGTCCCCAGGACTTTCCCCTGGACAATGGGCAGTTCTTC.

The table lists this clonotype with many counts. The CDR3 here is CASRQVPEETQYF. The CDR3 nucleotides read TGCGCCAGCAGACAGGTACCCGAAGAGACCCAGTACTTC. The rearrangement links TRBV5-1 to TRBJ2-5; tentatively, D is TRBD1 (5 bases). Looked up from germline, CDR1 is SGHRS and CDR2 is YFSETQ. The CDR3 covers 13 residues. V was shortened by 5 bases and J by 3 bases, with 11 bases between the two germline ends.

This clonotype showed up just a few times. A read error may explain this, as a much larger clone is one base away. V is TRBV7-9 and J is TRBJ2-6; D may be TRBD1 (5 bases). CDR1 SEHNR and CDR2 FQNEAQ come from the germline V gene (reference sequence). The CDR3 is made up of 13 amino acids. The CDR3 nucleotides read TGTGCCAGCAGCCCCTCTGGGGCCAACGTCCCGACTTTC. As protein: CASSPSGANVPTF.

This clonotype was seen ten or more times. The chain has TRBV19 and TRBJ2-3; maybe TRBD1 (6 bases). This CDR3 has 16 residues. The germline gives CDR1 LNHDA, CDR2 SQIVND (reference sequence). Trimming pared 5 bases from V and 1 base from J, leaving 16 bases between. CDR3 loop: CASSAYRDTRTDTQYF. The CDR3 DNA reads as TGTGCCAGTAGTGCGTACCGGGACACGCGCACAGATACGCAGTATTTT.

As for this clonotype: It may be a read error: a sequence one base away is much more abundant. CDR3 nucleotide sequence: TGTGCCAGCAGCCCGGACAGGGAAGGGACCCAGTACTTC. It translates to CASSPDREGTQYF. J is TRBJ2-5 and V is TRBV7-2; TRBD1 aligns across 8 bases. This CDR3 contains 13 residues. Losses at the gene ends were 5 bases for V and 7 bases for J; bases not matched to a gene: 6. Germline CDR1 SGHTA, CDR2 FQGNSA.

In regard to this clonotype: A much bigger clone sits one base away, suggesting this may be a read error. The DNA for the CDR3 is TGTGCCAGCAGCTCCACCACAGGGGGATGGGAGACCCAGTGCTTC. Encoded protein: CASSSTTGGWETQCF. V usage is TRBV11-2 and J usage is TRBJ2-5, with TRBD1 matching over 8 bases. The CDR3 runs 15 residues. The germline gives CDR1 SGHAT, CDR2 FQNNGV. Supplemented by reference TRBV11-2 and TRBJ2-5, the full variable domain reads EAGVAQSPRYKIIEKRQSVAFWCNPISGHATLYWYQQILGQGPKLLIQFQNNGVVDDSQLPKDRFSAERLKGVDSTLKIQPAKLEDSAVYLCASSSTTGGWETQCFGPGTRLLVL.

This clonotype was recorded at least ten times. V gene TRBV24-1 combines with J gene TRBJ1-4; 7 bases agree with TRBD1. With 5 bases clipped from V and 0 bases from J, the junction kept 2 bases outside the gene matches. This CDR3 region has 15 residues. Germline CDR1 KGHDR, CDR2 SFDVKD. The CDR3 sequence is CATSGDRTTNEKLFF. Here the CDR3 DNA reads TGTGCCACCAGTGGGGACAGAACAACTAATGAAAAACTGTTTTTT.

The chain uses TRBV18 and TRBJ2-1, with 8 bases identical to TRBD1. The V gene end was trimmed by 5 bases and the J gene end by 10 bases; junction bases not matched to a gene: 4. The CDR3 has 12 residues. Per germline, CDR1 KGHSH and CDR2 LQKENI. This chain's CDR3 is CASSADRVEQFF. In DNA, the CDR3 is TGTGCCAGCTCAGCGGACAGGGTCGAGCAGTTCTTC.

This clonotype has just a few counts. V usage is TRBV7-2 and J usage is TRBJ2-2; unclear D gene. CDR1 SGHTA and CDR2 FQGNSA come from the germline V gene. Between the trimmed V and J ends, which lost 5 bases and 6 bases, there was a span of 13 bases. The CDR3 extends over 14 amino acids. CDR3 coding DNA: TGTGCCAGCAGCCCGGACGTGGTGGCCGGGGAGCTGTTTTTT. The encoded protein is CASSPDVVAGELFF.

At least ten counts were recorded for this clonotype. The rearrangement joins TRBV11-2 to TRBJ1-4; TRBD1 might be the D (6 bases). The germline V gene encodes CDR1 SGHAT and CDR2 FQNNGV. Trimming stripped 5 bases from V and 11 bases from J, with 15 bases between. The CDR3 loop spans 13 amino acids. The CDR3 coding sequence is TGTGCCAGCAGCGCCAAGGAGAGGGGGAAACTGTTTTTT. It is translated as CASSAKERGKLFF.

This clonotype was recorded at least ten times. This CDR3 is CASSLMGLAGGETQYF. In nucleotides, the CDR3 is TGCGCCAGCAGCTTAATGGGACTAGCGGGAGGTGAGACCCAGTACTTC. The chain has TRBV5-1 and TRBJ2-5; 15 nucleotides agree with TRBD2. There are 16 residues in the CDR3. The germline gives CDR1 SGHRS, CDR2 YFSETQ. The V segment lost 2 bases and the J segment 5 bases; nucleotides outside the gene matches: 4. The full variable domain, with the rest looked up from reference TRBV5-1 and TRBJ2-5, is KAGVTQTPRYLIKTRGQQVTLSCSPISGHRSVSWYQQTPGQGLQFLFEYFSETQRNKGNFPGRFSGRQFSNSRSEMNVSTLELGDSALYLCASSLMGLAGGETQYFGPGTRLLVL.

This clonotype appeared many times. V gene TRBV2 combines with J gene TRBJ1-2, with 8 bases fitting TRBD1. The trim removed 3 bases at V and 2 bases at J, leaving 2 bases unmatched. The CDR3 covers 14 residues. CDR1 is SNHLY and CDR2 is FYNNEI in the germline V gene. CDR3 protein: CASSETGENYGYTF. Here the CDR3 DNA reads TGTGCCAGCAGTGAGACAGGGGAAAACTATGGCTACACCTTC.

The table lists this clonotype with many counts. The chain recombines TRBV4-3 with TRBJ1-6; a weak D match, TRBD1 (6 bases). The V and J ends lost 0 bases and 9 bases respectively, with 24 bases between them. From germline, CDR1 is LGHNA and CDR2 YSLEER. The CDR3 consists of 19 residues. The CDR3 loop is CASSQEVIRGARGLSPLHF. The CDR3 DNA reads TGCGCCAGCAGCCAAGAGGTTATTAGGGGGGCGAGGGGTCTTTCACCCCTCCACTTT.